These 28 T cell receptor beta chains came from one sample sequenced in a study of shared clonotypes between healthy human individuals. Profiling relied on immunoSEQ multiplex PCR, and the TCRdb table lists in-frame clones only, not all of them. Among about 1.5 million clones, approximately 97% were seen once, and the ten largest hold roughly 1.2%. The sequenced sample was naive CD4+ T cells sorted from blood. Subset specified: CD45RA+ positively selected. These receptors originate from a man aged 30 to 45 in good health.

The V and J genes are TRBV6-1 and TRBJ1-1; 9 bases fit TRBD1. The germline CDR1 and CDR2 sequences are MNHNS and SASEGT. Trimming removed 5 bases from V and 11 bases from J; junction bases left unmatched: 9. The CDR3 consists of 13 residues. The CDR3 sequence: CASSHLDGTGAFF. The CDR3 nucleotides read TGTGCCAGCAGTCATTTAGACGGGACAGGGGCTTTCTTT.

The chain recombines TRBV7-9 with TRBJ1-1; a weak D match, TRBD1 (5 bases). V was clipped by 5 bases and J by 1 base, with 14 bases between them. The CDR3 covers 15 residues. Per germline, CDR1 SEHNR and CDR2 FQNEAQ (reference sequence). The CDR3 DNA sequence: TGTGCCAGCAGCCTCATGGGGACCCCGAACACTGAAGCTTTCTTT. Its protein is CASSLMGTPNTEAFF. The complete variable domain, with remaining parts taken from reference TRBV7-9 and TRBJ1-1, reads DTGVSQNPRHKITKRGQNVTFRCDPISEHNRLYWYRQTLGQGPEFLTYFQNEAQLEKSRLLSDRFSAERPKGSFSTLEIQRTEQGDSAMYLCASSLMGTPNTEAFFGQGTRLTVV.

The chain is built from TRBV2 and TRBJ1-2, with 10 bases matching TRBD1. The trim removed 3 bases at V and 1 base at J, leaving 5 bases unmatched. The germline CDR1 and CDR2 sequences are SNHLY and FYNNEI. The CDR3 runs 16 residues. The CDR3 DNA reads as TGTGCCAGCAGTGACCCGGGACAGGGGATTAACTATGGCTACACCTTC. Its translation is CASSDPGQGINYGYTF. The complete variable domain, with remaining parts taken from reference TRBV2 and TRBJ1-2, reads EPEVTQTPSHQVTQMGQEVILRCVPISNHLYFYWYRQILGQKVEFLVSFYNNEISEKSEIFDDQFSVERPDGSNFTLKIRSTKLEDSAMYFCASSDPGQGINYGYTFGSGTRLTVV.

J is TRBJ2-1 and V is TRBV29-1; 7 positions match TRBD2. The CDR3 covers 11 residues. Unmatched junction bases numbered 5, after V lost 5 bases and J lost 10 bases. The germline gives CDR1 SQVTM, CDR2 ANQGSEA. The CDR3 nucleotides read TGCAGCGTTCGCTCACTAGCGGAGCAGTTCTTC. Translating it yields CSVRSLAEQFF.

This chain uses TRBV5-1 with TRBJ1-1; tentative D call: TRBD1 (5 bases). This CDR3 spans 15 amino acids. V was clipped by 5 bases and J by 0 bases, with 14 bases between them. Germline V gene data show CDR1 as SGHRS and CDR2 as YFSETQ. In DNA form, the CDR3 reads TGCGCCAGCAGGCTGGCCCGGGGACTGAACACTGAAGCTTTCTTT. Its protein product is CASRLARGLNTEAFF.

The rearrangement joins TRBV2 to TRBJ2-5; D may correspond to TRBD1 or TRBD2 (5 bases each). The ends were cut back, 2 bases at V and 5 bases at J, with 9 bases in the middle. This CDR3 has 13 residues. Looked up from germline, CDR1 is SNHLY and CDR2 is FYNNEI. The CDR3 reads CASSEYRRETQYF. The CDR3 DNA follows: TGTGCCAGCAGTGAATACAGGAGGGAGACCCAGTACTTC.

This chain links TRBV6-5 with TRBJ1-4; D may be TRBD1 (6 bases). Germline V lookup: CDR1 MNHEY, CDR2 SVGAGI. The V gene lost 6 bases and the J gene lost 8 bases, with 16 bases spanning the gap. CDR3 size: 14 residues. The CDR3: CASRTGGGQEKLFF. For the CDR3, the DNA is TGTGCCAGCAGAACTGGGGGGGGGCAGGAAAAACTGTTTTTT.

This clone was detected only once. J is TRBJ2-2 and V is TRBV19; D is perhaps TRBD1 or TRBD2 (5 bases each). Trimming pared 4 bases from V and 4 bases from J, leaving 13 bases between. The germline V gene encodes CDR1 LNHDA and CDR2 SQIVND (reference sequence). The CDR3 contains 15 residues. The CDR3 here is CASSRGILGTGELFF. CDR3 in DNA: TGTGCCAGTAGTAGGGGGATACTAGGCACCGGGGAGCTGTTTTTT.

On this clone: At the DNA level, this CDR3 is encoded by other sequences in the same sample as well. The chain uses TRBV19 and TRBJ2-7; 7 bases match TRBD1. Germline V gene lookup returns CDR1 LNHDA and CDR2 SQIVND (reference sequence). CDR3 length: 13 amino acids. V lost 1 base, J lost 3 bases, and 0 bases stayed unmatched. The CDR3 nucleotides are TGTGCCAGTAGTATAGGGGACAGCTACGAGCAGTACTTC. Translation: CASSIGDSYEQYF.

This rearrangement joins TRBV5-1 to TRBJ2-5; D call uncertain. The V and J ends lost 3 bases and 1 base respectively, with 7 bases between them. The CDR3 spans 13 residues. The germline gives CDR1 SGHRS, CDR2 YFSETQ. CDR3 bases: TGCGCCAGCAGCTATGACGGCCAAGAGACCCAGTACTTC. Translating it yields CASSYDGQETQYF.

The chain recombines TRBV19 with TRBJ2-3, with D possibly TRBD2 on 6 matching bases. The germline V gene has CDR1 LNHDA and CDR2 SQIVND (reference sequence). V was clipped by 2 bases and J by 1 base, with 13 bases between them. CDR3 size: 16 residues. The CDR3 spells CASSIRGGTGTDTQYF. CDR3 DNA: TGTGCCAGTAGTATAAGGGGCGGGACTGGCACAGATACGCAGTATTTT.

This sequence joins TRBV27 and TRBJ1-2; a possible D gene is TRBD1 (5 bases). The CDR3 is 14 residues long. Trimming took 7 bases from V and 7 from J, leaving 19 bases between them. Looked up from germline, CDR1 is MNHEY and CDR2 is SMNVEV (reference sequence). Here the CDR3 reads CASTPREGISGYTF. In DNA form, the CDR3 reads TGTGCCAGCACCCCTCGCGAGGGGATCAGTGGCTACACCTTC.

V usage is TRBV4-1 and J usage is TRBJ2-2, with 8 positions matching TRBD2. CDR1 is MGHRA and CDR2 is YSYEKL in the germline V gene. This CDR3 has 17 residues. V dropped 5 bases and J dropped 6; count of bases not matched to a gene: 14. The CDR3 DNA reads as TGCGCCAGCAGCGAAAGGGGGGAAACGGGAGGGCCCGGGGAGCTGTTTTTT. It specifies CASSERGETGGPGELFF.

This clone was seen only once. This chain joins TRBV14 and TRBJ2-5, with TRBD2 matching over 13 bases. CDR3 length: 16 residues. The V segment lost 1 base and the J segment 4 bases; nucleotides outside the gene matches: 3. Looked up from germline, CDR1 is SGHDN and CDR2 is FVKESK. The CDR3 DNA follows: TGTGCCAGCAGCCAAGCCGGACTAGCGGGAGTAGAGACCCAGTACTTC. Translated, it gives CASSQAGLAGVETQYF.

V and J are TRBV27 and TRBJ2-3, with unresolved D. Germline V lookup: CDR1 MNHEY, CDR2 SMNVEV (reference sequence). The CDR3 covers 13 residues. V was pared by 5 bases and J by 1 base, with 7 bases between. The CDR3 is CASSLRRTDTQYF. DNA of the CDR3: TGTGCCAGCAGTCTGCGTCGCACAGATACGCAGTATTTT.

On this clone: This CDR3 is also generated by other DNA sequences in the sample. In nucleotides, the CDR3 is TGTGCCAGCAGCTTAGCAGGGGGGACCTACGAGCAGTACTTC. The encoded protein is CASSLAGGTYEQYF. V and J are TRBV7-9 and TRBJ2-7, with D perhaps being TRBD1 or TRBD2 (6 bases each). Germline-derived CDR1 and CDR2 are SEHNR and FQNEAQ (reference sequence). CDR3 size: 14 residues. The ends were cut back, 0 bases at V and 2 bases at J, with 8 bases in the middle.

J is TRBJ2-2 and V is TRBV5-1, with D possibly TRBD1 on 5 matching bases. Germline-derived CDR1 and CDR2 are SGHRS and YFSETQ. The CDR3 runs to 15 residues. Trimming stripped 0 bases from V and 3 bases from J, with 9 bases between. DNA of the CDR3: TGCGCCAGCAGCTTGGCGGGCAGGGACACCGGGGAGCTGTTTTTT. It is translated as CASSLAGRDTGELFF.

The chain employs TRBV5-4 and TRBJ1-2; D uncertain. The V and J ends lost 4 bases and 5 bases respectively, with 12 bases between them. The CDR3 has 13 residues. In germline, CDR1 is SGHNT, CDR2 YYREEE (reference sequence). CDR3 region: CASSIDMTYGYTF. CDR3 coding DNA: TGTGCCAGCAGCATCGACATGACATATGGCTACACCTTC.

J is TRBJ2-6 and V is TRBV28, with TRBD1 identical over 9 bases. Germline V gene lookup returns CDR1 MDHEN and CDR2 SYDVKM. After removal of 1 base from V and 2 bases from J, the junction contained 3 bases not matched to a gene. This CDR3 has 17 residues. The CDR3 DNA reads as TGTGCCAGCAGTTTATTCAGGACAGGGGCTGGGGCCAACGTCCTGACTTTC. It translates to CASSLFRTGAGANVLTF.

The J gene is TRBJ2-5, the V gene TRBV7-2, with D tentatively TRBD1 or TRBD2 (5 bases each). CDR3 length: 16 residues. V gave up 0 bases and J gave up 2 bases, with 13 bases separating them. The germline V gene has CDR1 SGHTA and CDR2 FQGNSA. The CDR3 DNA follows: TGTGCCAGCAGCTTAGCTATAATGAGGGGTCAAGAGACCCAGTACTTC. Translated: CASSLAIMRGQETQYF.

The table lists this clone with a count of one. This chain's CDR3 is CASSPKAGGFLDSYNEQFF. The CDR3 DNA reads as TGTGCCAGCTCACCGAAGGCAGGGGGTTTTTTGGACTCCTACAATGAGCAGTTCTTC. The chain recombines TRBV18 with TRBJ2-1, with 7 nucleotides matching TRBD1. The V and J ends lost 3 bases and 0 bases, in that order; junction bases with no gene match: 14. The length of the CDR3 is 19 residues. Germline V lookup: CDR1 KGHSH, CDR2 LQKENI.

V and J are TRBV18 and TRBJ1-5, with D hard to call. CDR1 and CDR2 (germline): KGHSH, LQKENI. This CDR3 contains 16 residues. V was trimmed by 6 bases and J by 2 bases, leaving 17 bases between them. CDR3 region: CASSPTLARGNQPQHF. CDR3 coding DNA: TGTGCCAGCTCGCCAACGTTGGCTCGTGGCAATCAGCCCCAGCATTTT. Drawing the rest from reference TRBV18 and TRBJ1-5, the complete variable domain is NAGVMQNPRHLVRRRGQEARLRCSPMKGHSHVYWYRQLPEEGLKFMVYLQKENIIDESGMPKERFSAEFPKEGPSILRIQQVVRGDSAAYFCASSPTLARGNQPQHFGDGTRLSIL.

The CDR3 nucleotides read TGTGCCAGCAGTTACGGAGGCCCGACCGGGGAGCTGTTTTTT. Encoded protein: CASSYGGPTGELFF. J is TRBJ2-2 and V is TRBV6-6; D might be TRBD2 (5 bases). Trimming shortened V by 2 bases and J by 5 bases, and 9 bases separated the two germline ends. The CDR3 runs 14 residues. The germline CDR1 and CDR2 sequences are MNHNY and SVGAGI (reference sequence).

This clone was seen a single time. The genes are TRBV5-1 and TRBJ1-4; 8 bases match TRBD1. Germline V gene data show CDR1 as SGHRS and CDR2 as YFSETQ. The CDR3 loop spans 16 amino acids. The V gene end was trimmed by 1 base and the J gene end by 6 bases; junction bases not matched to a gene: 8. The CDR3 loop is CASSLFGGTGDEKLFF. The CDR3 region has the DNA TGCGCCAGCAGCTTGTTTGGAGGGACAGGCGATGAAAAACTGTTTTTT.

This chain connects TRBV7-8 to TRBJ2-7; no clear D gene. Germline V gene lookup returns CDR1 SGHVS and CDR2 FQNEAQ. V was clipped by 0 bases and J by 2 bases, with 5 bases between them. This CDR3 has 13 residues. This chain's CDR3 is CASSLARTYEQYF. CDR3 DNA sequence: TGTGCCAGCAGCTTAGCCAGGACCTACGAGCAGTACTTC.

The V gene is TRBV11-2, the J gene TRBJ2-1; 8 bases agree with TRBD2. V shed 4 bases, J shed 2 bases, and the junction held 7 bases outside the gene matches. This CDR3 has 16 amino acids. Germline CDR1 is SGHAT and CDR2 is FQNNGV. The CDR3 is CASSSRTSTAYNEQFF. The CDR3 DNA is TGTGCCAGCAGCTCCCGGACTAGCACTGCCTACAATGAGCAGTTCTTC.

The chain uses TRBV7-2 and TRBJ1-5, with D perhaps matching TRBD1 (5 bases). Germline V gene sequence: CDR1 SGHTA, CDR2 FQGNSA. CDR3 length: 11 residues. The germline V and J ends were trimmed by 5 bases and 9 bases, with 8 bases remaining between them. CDR3 coding DNA: TGTGCCAGCAGCGTAACAGGGCCCCAGCATTTT. The encoded protein is CASSVTGPQHF.

This clone was found a few times. The V call is TRBV9, the J call TRBJ2-7; D gene unclear. The germline V and J ends were trimmed by 0 bases and 3 bases, with 10 bases remaining between them. The length of the CDR3 is 14 residues. Per the germline V gene, CDR1 is SGDLS and CDR2 is YYNGEE. Written as DNA, the CDR3 is TGTGCCAGCAGCGTAGCCGACCAACGCTACGAGCAGTACTTC. Translation: CASSVADQRYEQYF.